This T cell receptor (beta chain) stems from a study of blood T cells in healthy people across ages. The use of a sample-barcoded 5' primer and a J-beta primer mix characterized a second PCR of about 7 to 12 cycles. A template-switch adaptor with 12 random nucleotides tagged each cDNA molecule. A single record per CDR3 protein comes from TCRdb applying MiXCR to the 5' RACE reads. The table records about 1.8 million distinct CDR3 sequences, roughly 50% of them present only once. To note about this clonotype: Its target is not known.

Germline V gene data show CDR1 as SGHTA and CDR2 as FQGNSA. The ends were cut back, 7 bases at V and 0 bases at J, with 10 bases in the middle. The CDR3 runs to 13 residues. Whole-study findings and limits: The CMV status of each donor remained undetermined, and this could have confounded shifts in expanded clonotypes. Estimates drawn from one million T cells were deemed to understate diversity.

The specimen sequenced was blood. The rearrangement uses TRBV7-2 and TRBJ2-7; D unclear. This TCR derives from a woman aged 40 to 50 in good health. The CDR3 coding sequence is TGTGCCAGCACCCGCGCAAGCTCCTACGAGCAGTACTTC. Translation: CASTRASSYEQYF.